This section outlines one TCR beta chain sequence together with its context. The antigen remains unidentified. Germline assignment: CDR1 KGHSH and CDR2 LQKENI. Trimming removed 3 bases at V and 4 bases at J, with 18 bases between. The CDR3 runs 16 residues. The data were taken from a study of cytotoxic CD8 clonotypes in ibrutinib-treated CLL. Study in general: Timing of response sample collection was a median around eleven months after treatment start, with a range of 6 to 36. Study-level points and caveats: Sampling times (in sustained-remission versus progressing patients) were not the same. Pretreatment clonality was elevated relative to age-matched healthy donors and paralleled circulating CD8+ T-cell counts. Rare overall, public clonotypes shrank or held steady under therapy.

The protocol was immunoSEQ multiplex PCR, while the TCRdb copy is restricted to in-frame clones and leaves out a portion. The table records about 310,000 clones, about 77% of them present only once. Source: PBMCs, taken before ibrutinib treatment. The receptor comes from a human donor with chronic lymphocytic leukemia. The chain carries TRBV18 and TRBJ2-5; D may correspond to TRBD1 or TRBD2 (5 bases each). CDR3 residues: CASSPRSGGSVETQYF. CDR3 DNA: TGTGCCAGCTCACCTCGGTCTGGGGGTTCGGTAGAGACCCAGTACTTC.